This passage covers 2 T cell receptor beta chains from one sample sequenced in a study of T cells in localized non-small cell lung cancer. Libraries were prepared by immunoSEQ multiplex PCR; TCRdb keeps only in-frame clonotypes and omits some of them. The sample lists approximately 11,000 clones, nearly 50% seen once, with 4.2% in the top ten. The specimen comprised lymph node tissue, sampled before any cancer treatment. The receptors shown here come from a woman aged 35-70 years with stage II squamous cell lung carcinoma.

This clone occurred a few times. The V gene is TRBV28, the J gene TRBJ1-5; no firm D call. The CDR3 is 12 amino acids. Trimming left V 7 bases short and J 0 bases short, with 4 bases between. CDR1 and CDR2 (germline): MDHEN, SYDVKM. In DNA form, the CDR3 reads TGTGCCAGCACCGATAGCAATCAGCCCCAGCATTTT. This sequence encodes CASTDSNQPQHF.

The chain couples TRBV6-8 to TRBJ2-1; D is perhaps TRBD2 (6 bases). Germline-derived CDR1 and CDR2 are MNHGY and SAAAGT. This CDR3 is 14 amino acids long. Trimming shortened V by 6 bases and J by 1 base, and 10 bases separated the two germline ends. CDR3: CASRRLGSYNEQFF. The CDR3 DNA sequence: TGTGCCAGCAGACGACTAGGGTCCTACAATGAGCAGTTCTTC.